The 13 T cell receptor beta chains listed next were all sequenced from one sample in a study of blood T cells in healthy people across ages. It was with a sample-barcoded 5' primer and a J-beta primer mix that a second PCR of roughly 7 to 11 cycles was run. TCRdb reprocessed the 5' RACE reads via MiXCR and lists one record per CDR3 protein. Here the sample spans around 1.5 million distinct CDR3 sequences, roughly 32% being singletons. Sequencing was performed on blood. The origin of the receptors is a woman aged 25 to 39 in good health.

This clonotype was picked up a small number of times. The V and J genes are TRBV7-8 and TRBJ1-2; unclear D gene. V was shortened by 3 bases and J by 0 bases, with 8 bases between the two germline ends. This CDR3 contains 14 residues. CDR1 SGHVS and CDR2 FQNEAQ come from the germline V gene. The chain's CDR3 is CASSFERTNYGYTF. In nucleotides, the CDR3 is TGTGCCAGCAGCTTTGAACGGACTAACTATGGCTACACCTTC.

The V call is TRBV6-1, the J call TRBJ2-5, with D possibly being TRBD1 or TRBD2 (5 bases each). The last part of the DNA fits TRBJ2-7 better; the J call may be wrong. The length of the CDR3 is 13 residues. Germline V gene lookup returns CDR1 MNHNS and CDR2 SASEGT. CDR3 coding DNA: TGTGCCAGCAGGGGGGATCCGCCGAACGAGCAGTACTTC. Protein: CASRGDPPNEQYF.

This clonotype has only a few counts. This chain connects TRBV7-2 to TRBJ2-4; D call uncertain. The CDR3 sequence is 15 residues long. V gave up 2 bases and J gave up 9 bases, with 17 bases separating them. CDR1 SGHTA and CDR2 FQGNSA come from the germline V gene. CDR3 in DNA: TGTGCCAGCAGCTTAAAAAGTTCCGTCGACGGCATTCAGTACTTC. It codes for CASSLKSSVDGIQYF.

The chain is built from TRBV28 and TRBJ1-6, with TRBD1 as a possible D gene (5 bases). The CDR3 is 14 residues long. Germline V gene lookup returns CDR1 MDHEN and CDR2 SYDVKM. V lost 7 bases to trimming and J lost 8 bases, with 15 bases between them. DNA for the CDR3: TGTGCCAGCACGTCGGGTGGGGGGTATTCACCCCTCCACTTT. Protein sequence: CASTSGGGYSPLHF.

The CDR3 sequence is CASSGTGGIGGTEAFF. In DNA, the CDR3 is TGTGCCAGCAGTGGTACAGGGGGCATCGGGGGCACTGAAGCTTTCTTT. The chain links TRBV12-3 or TRBV12-4 to TRBJ1-1, with 9 bases lining up with TRBD1. The CDR3 runs 16 residues. V dropped 5 bases and J dropped 4; count of bases not matched to a gene: 11.

This chain connects TRBV7-9 to TRBJ2-5; tentatively, D is TRBD2 (6 bases). The germline V gene encodes CDR1 SEHNR and CDR2 FQNEAQ (reference sequence). Trimming removed 8 bases from V and 5 bases from J, with 15 bases in between. The CDR3 runs 13 residues. Here the CDR3 reads CASEWAGRETQYF. CDR3 DNA sequence: TGTGCCAGCGAGTGGGCAGGGAGGGAGACCCAGTACTTC.

This clonotype was counted between two and nine times. The rearrangement links TRBV6-2 or TRBV6-3 to TRBJ1-6, with 7 positions matching TRBD1. The CDR3 extends over 15 amino acids. CDR1 is MNHEY, CDR2 SVGEGT, per germline. J was trimmed by 10 bases and V by 2 bases; bases with no gene match: 8. The CDR3 loop is CASSYKQGVGSPLHF. The CDR3 DNA is TGTGCCAGCAGTTACAAGCAGGGGGTTGGATCACCCCTCCACTTT.

This clonotype was counted between two and nine times. The chain is built from TRBV6-2 or TRBV6-3 and TRBJ2-2; TRBD1 aligns across 7 bases. V shed 6 bases and J 4 bases; nucleotides not matched to a gene: 8. Looked up from germline, CDR1 is MNHEY and CDR2 is SVGEGT. The CDR3 covers 15 residues. The CDR3 DNA is TGTGCCAGCAGAACCGACAGGGAGAGCACCGGGGAGCTGTTTTTT. Translating it yields CASRTDRESTGELFF.

This rearrangement joins TRBV11-2 to TRBJ2-1; TRBD2 matches at 8 bases. This CDR3 is 15 amino acids long. J gave up 7 bases and V 0 bases, and 5 bases lay outside the gene matches. Germline V lookup: CDR1 SGHAT, CDR2 FQNNGV. CDR3 sequence: CASSLDRLALNEQFF. The CDR3 DNA reads as TGTGCCAGCAGCTTAGACCGACTAGCGTTGAATGAGCAGTTCTTC.

The V gene is TRBV30, the J gene TRBJ2-3, with no clear D. This CDR3 has 12 amino acids. Trimming pared 0 bases from V and 4 bases from J, leaving 5 bases between. The V gene's germline CDR1 is GTSNPN and CDR2 SVGIG (reference sequence). The CDR3 bases are TGTGCCTGGAGTGTCGTGGCAGATACGCAGTATTTT. It encodes CAWSVVADTQYF.

The rearrangement links TRBV7-2 to TRBJ2-5; TRBD1 matches 11 bases. Trimming removed 5 bases from V and 7 bases from J; junction bases left unmatched: 9. The CDR3 covers 15 residues. CDR1 and CDR2 from the germline V gene are SGHTA and FQGNSA. CDR3 sequence reads: CASSPRTGGGVTQYF. The CDR3 coding sequence is TGTGCCAGCAGCCCGCGGACAGGGGGCGGAGTGACCCAGTACTTC.

The table lists this clonotype with a few counts. V usage is TRBV7-9 and J usage is TRBJ1-2; TRBD1 is a possible D gene (5 bases). Germline loops: CDR1 SEHNR, CDR2 FQNEAQ (reference sequence). The CDR3 contains 15 residues. V lost 1 base and J 8 bases, leaving 17 bases between the germline ends. The CDR3 DNA is TGTGCCAGCAGCTTAGAAACGAGGGGAAGTGGGGGCTACACCTTC. Its translation is CASSLETRGSGGYTF. The entire variable domain, with the rest obtained from reference TRBV7-9 and TRBJ1-2, is as follows: DTGVSQNPRHKITKRGQNVTFRCDPISEHNRLYWYRQTLGQGPEFLTYFQNEAQLEKSRLLSDRFSAERPKGSFSTLEIQRTEQGDSAMYLCASSLETRGSGGYTFGSGTRLTVV.

V and J are TRBV11-3 and TRBJ2-2; D is perhaps TRBD2 (5 bases). V dropped 4 bases and J dropped 5 bases, with 5 bases sitting between them. Germline V gene lookup returns CDR1 SGHNT and CDR2 YENEEA. The CDR3 loop spans 12 amino acids. This chain's CDR3 is CASSWETGELFF. The CDR3 nucleotides read TGTGCCAGCAGCTGGGAGACCGGGGAGCTGTTTTTT. Full variable domain (rest looked up from reference TRBV11-3 and TRBJ2-2): EAGVVQSPRYKIIEKKQPVAFWCNPISGHNTLYWYLQNLGQGPELLIRYENEEAVDDSQLPKDRFSAERLKGVDSTLKIQPAELGDSAVYLCASSWETGELFFGEGSRLTVL.